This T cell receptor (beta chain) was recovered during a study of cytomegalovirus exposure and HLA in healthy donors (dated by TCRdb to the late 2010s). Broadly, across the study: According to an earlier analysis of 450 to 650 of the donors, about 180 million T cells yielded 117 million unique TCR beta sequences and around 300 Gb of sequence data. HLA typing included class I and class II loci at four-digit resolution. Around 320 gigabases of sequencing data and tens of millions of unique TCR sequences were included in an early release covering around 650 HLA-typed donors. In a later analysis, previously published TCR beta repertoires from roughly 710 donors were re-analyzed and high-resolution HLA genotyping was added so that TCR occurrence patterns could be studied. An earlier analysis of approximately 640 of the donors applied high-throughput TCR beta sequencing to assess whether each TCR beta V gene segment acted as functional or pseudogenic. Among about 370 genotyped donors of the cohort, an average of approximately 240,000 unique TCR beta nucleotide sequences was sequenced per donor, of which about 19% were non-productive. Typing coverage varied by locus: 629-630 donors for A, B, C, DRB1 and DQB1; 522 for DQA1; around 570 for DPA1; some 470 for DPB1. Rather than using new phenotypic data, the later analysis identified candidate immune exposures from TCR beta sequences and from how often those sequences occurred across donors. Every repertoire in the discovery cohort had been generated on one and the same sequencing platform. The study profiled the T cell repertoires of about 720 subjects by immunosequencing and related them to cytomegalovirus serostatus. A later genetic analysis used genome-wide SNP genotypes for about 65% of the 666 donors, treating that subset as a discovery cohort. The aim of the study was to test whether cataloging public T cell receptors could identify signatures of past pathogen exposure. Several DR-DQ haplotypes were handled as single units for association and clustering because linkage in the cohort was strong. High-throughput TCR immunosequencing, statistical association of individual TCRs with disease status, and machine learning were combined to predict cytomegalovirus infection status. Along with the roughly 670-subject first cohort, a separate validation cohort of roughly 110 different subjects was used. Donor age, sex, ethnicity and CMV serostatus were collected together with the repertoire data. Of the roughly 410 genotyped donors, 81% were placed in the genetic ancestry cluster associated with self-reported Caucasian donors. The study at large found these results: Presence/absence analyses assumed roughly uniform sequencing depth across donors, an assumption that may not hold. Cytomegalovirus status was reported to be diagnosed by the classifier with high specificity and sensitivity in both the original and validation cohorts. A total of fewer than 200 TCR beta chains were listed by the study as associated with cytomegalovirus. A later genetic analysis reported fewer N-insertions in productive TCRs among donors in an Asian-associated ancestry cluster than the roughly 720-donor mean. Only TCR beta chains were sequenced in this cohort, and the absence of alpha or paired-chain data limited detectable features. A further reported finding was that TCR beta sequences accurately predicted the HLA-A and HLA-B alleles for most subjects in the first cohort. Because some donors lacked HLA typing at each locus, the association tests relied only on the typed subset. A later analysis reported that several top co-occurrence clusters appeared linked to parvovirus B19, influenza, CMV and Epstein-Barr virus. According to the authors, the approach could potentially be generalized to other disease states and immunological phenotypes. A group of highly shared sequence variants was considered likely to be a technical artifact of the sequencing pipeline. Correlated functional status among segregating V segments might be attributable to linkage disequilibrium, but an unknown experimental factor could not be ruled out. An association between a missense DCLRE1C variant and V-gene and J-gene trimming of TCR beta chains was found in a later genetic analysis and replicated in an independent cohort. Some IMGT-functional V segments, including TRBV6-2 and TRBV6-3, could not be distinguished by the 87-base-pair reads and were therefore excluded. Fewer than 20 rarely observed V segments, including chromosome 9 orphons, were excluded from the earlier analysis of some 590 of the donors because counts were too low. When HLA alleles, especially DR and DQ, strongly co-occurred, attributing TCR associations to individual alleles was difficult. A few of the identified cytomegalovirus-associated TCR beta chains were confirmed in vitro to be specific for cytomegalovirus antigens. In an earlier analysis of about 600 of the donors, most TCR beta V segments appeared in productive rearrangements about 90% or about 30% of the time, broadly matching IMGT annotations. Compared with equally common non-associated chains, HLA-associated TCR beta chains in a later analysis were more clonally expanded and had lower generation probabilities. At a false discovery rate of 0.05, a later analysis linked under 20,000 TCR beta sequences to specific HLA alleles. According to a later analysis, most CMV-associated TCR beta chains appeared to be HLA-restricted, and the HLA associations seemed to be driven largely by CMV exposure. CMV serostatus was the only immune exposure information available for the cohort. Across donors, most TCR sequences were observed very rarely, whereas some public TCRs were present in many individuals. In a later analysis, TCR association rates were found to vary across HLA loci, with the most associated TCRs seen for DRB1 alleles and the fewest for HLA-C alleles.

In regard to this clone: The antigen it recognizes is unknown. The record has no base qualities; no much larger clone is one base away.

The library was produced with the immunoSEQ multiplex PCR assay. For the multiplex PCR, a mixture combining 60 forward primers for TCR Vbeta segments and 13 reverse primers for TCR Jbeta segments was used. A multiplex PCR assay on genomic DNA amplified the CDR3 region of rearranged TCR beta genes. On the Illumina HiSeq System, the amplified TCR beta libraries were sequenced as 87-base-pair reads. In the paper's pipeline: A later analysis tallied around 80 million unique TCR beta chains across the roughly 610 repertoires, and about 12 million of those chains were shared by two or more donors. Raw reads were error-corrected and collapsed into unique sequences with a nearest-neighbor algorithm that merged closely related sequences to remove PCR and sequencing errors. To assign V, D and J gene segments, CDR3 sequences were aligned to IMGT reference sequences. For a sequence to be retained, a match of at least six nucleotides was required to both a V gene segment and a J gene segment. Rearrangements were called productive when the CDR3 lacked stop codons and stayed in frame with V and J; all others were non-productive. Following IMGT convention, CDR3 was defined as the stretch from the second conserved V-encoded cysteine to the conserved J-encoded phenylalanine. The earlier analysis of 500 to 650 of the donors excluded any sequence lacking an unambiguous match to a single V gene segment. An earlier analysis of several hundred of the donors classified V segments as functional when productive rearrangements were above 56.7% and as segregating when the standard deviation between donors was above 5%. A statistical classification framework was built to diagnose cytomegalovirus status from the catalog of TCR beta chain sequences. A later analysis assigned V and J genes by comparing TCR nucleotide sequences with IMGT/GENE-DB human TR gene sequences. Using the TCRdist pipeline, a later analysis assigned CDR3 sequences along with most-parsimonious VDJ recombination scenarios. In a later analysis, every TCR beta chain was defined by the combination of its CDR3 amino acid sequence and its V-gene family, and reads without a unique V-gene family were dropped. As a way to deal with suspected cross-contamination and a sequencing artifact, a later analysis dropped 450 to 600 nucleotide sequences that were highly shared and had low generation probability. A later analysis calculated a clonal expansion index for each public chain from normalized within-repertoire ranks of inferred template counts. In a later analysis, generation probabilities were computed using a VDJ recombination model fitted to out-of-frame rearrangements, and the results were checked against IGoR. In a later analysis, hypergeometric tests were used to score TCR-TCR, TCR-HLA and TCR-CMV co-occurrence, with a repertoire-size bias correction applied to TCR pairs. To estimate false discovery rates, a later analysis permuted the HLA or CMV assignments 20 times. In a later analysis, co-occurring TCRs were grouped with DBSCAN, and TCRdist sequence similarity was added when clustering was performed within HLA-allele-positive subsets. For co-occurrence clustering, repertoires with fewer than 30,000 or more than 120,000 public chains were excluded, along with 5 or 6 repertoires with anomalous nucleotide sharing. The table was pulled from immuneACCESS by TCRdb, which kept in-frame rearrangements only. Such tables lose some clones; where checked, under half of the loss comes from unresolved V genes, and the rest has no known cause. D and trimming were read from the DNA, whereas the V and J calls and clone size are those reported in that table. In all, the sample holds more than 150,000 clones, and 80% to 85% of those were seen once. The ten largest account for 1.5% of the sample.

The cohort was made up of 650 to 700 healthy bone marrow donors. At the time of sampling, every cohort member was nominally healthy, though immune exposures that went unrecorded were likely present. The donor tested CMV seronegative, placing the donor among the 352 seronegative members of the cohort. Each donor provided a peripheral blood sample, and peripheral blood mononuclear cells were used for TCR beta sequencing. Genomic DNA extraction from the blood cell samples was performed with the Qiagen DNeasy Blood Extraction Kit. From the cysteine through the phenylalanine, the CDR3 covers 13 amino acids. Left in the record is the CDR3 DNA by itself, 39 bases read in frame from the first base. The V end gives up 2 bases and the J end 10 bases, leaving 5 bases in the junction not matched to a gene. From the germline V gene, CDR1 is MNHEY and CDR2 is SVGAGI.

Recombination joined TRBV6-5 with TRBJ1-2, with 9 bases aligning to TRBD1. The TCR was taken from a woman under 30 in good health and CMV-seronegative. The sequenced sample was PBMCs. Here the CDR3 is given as CASSYRDREAYTF. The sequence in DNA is TGTGCCAGCAGTTACCGGGACAGGGAAGCCTACACCTTC.